This is a list of T cell receptor beta chains from one sample in a study of shared clonotypes between healthy human individuals. Only in-frame clones appear in the TCRdb table, and some are missing; sequencing was by immunoSEQ multiplex PCR. The sample lists about 2 million clones; about 95% were seen once. Sequenced input: naive CD8+ T cells sorted from blood. These receptors originate from a man aged 18 to 29 in good health. Each CDR3 is given with its conserved first and last residue. Some rows mark clone size as missing; the rest say once, few, many or name a class of expanded clone.

CDR3: CASSLREMNTEAFF; size: -; V: TRBV5-1; J: TRBJ1-1
CDR3: CASSMDSLNEQFF; size: -; V: TRBV7-3; J: TRBJ2-1
CDR3: CASKEGGLNSPLHF; size: -; V: TRBV27; J: TRBJ1-6
CDR3: CAWDIPGALNYGYTF; size: -; V: TRBV30; J: TRBJ1-2
CDR3: CASLSTDSYEQYF; size: -; V: TRBV18; J: TRBJ2-7
CDR3: CASSLEGKGQPQHF; size: -; V: TRBV5-4; J: TRBJ1-5
CDR3: CASRKDSTFSYEQYF; size: -; V: TRBV11-2; J: TRBJ2-7
CDR3: CAIRAGTGTSTDTQYF; size: -; V: TRBV10-3; J: TRBJ2-3
CDR3: CASSAWAGLYEQYF; size: -; V: TRBV7-9; J: TRBJ2-7
CDR3: CASSESPQSSGNTIYF; size: -; V: TRBV10-1; J: TRBJ1-3
CDR3: CASSTDRAHEQFF; size: -; V: TRBV13; J: TRBJ2-1
CDR3: CASSPGTFEATQYF; size: -; V: TRBV7-6; J: TRBJ2-5
CDR3: CASSLGGTNSYEQYF; size: -; V: TRBV5-6; J: TRBJ2-7
CDR3: CASSLGTGVSYEQYF; size: -; V: TRBV7-8; J: TRBJ2-7
CDR3: CASSEPHRDSKETQYF; size: -; V: TRBV2; J: TRBJ2-5
CDR3: CASSLSTSGIRETQYF; size: -; V: TRBV7-9; J: TRBJ2-5
CDR3: CASSLSDEQYF; size: -; V: TRBV6-6; J: TRBJ2-7
CDR3: CASSSWDLNYEQYF; size: -; V: TRBV7-9; J: TRBJ2-7
CDR3: CASSRRGGFQETQYF; size: -; V: TRBV27; J: TRBJ2-5
CDR3: CASSSRGGGYTF; size: once; V: TRBV6-5; J: TRBJ1-2
CDR3: CASSIDRDSGNTIYF; size: -; V: TRBV6-1; J: TRBJ1-3
CDR3: CASSFLWTGENLYGYTF; size: -; V: TRBV7-8; J: TRBJ1-2
CDR3: CATRTGGLNTEAFF; size: -; V: TRBV10-3; J: TRBJ1-1
CDR3: CASSVVSGLNGELFF; size: -; V: TRBV9; J: TRBJ2-2
CDR3: CASSFIGIRDLSGNTIYF; size: -; V: TRBV28; J: TRBJ1-3
CDR3: CASSSGSLYEQYF; size: once; V: TRBV9; J: TRBJ2-7
CDR3: CASSSTGELVTEAFF; size: -; V: TRBV9; J: TRBJ1-1
CDR3: CASSLGFGGSTDTQYF; size: -; V: TRBV7-8; J: TRBJ2-3
CDR3: CASSPDRVVAEAFF; size: -; V: TRBV28; J: TRBJ1-1
CDR3: CASSLAISGSPLHF; size: few; V: TRBV11-2; J: TRBJ1-6
CDR3: CASSLEFDRENTGELFF; size: -; V: TRBV7-6; J: TRBJ2-2
CDR3: CASSGGTGLVRETQYF; size: -; V: TRBV7-2; J: TRBJ2-5
CDR3: CASSLEGGVGNEQFF; size: -; V: TRBV7-8; J: TRBJ2-1
CDR3: CASSSPGAWDEAFF; size: -; V: TRBV4-1; J: TRBJ1-1
CDR3: CASRMDRGRQNDEQYF; size: -; V: TRBV2; J: TRBJ2-7
CDR3: CASSQEPGITDTQYF; size: -; V: TRBV4-1; J: TRBJ2-3